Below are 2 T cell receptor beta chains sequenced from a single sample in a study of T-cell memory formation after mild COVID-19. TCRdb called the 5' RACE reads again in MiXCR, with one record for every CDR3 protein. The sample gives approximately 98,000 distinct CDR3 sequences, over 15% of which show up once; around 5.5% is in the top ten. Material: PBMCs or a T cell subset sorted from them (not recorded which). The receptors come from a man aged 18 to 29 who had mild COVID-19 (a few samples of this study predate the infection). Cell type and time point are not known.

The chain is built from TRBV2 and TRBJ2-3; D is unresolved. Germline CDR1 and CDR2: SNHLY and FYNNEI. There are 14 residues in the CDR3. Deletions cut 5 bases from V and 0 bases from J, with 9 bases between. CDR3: CASSTTHSTDTQYF. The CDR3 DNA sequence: TGTGCCAGCAGTACGACTCATAGCACAGATACGCAGTATTTT.

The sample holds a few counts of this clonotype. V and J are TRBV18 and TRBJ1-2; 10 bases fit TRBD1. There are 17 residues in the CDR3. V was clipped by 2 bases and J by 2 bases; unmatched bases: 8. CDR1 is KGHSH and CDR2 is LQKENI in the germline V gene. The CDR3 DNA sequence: TGTGCCAGCTCACCAACGTACCCGGGACAGGGGAACTATGGCTACACCTTC. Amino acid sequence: CASSPTYPGQGNYGYTF.